Each of the 24 T cell receptor beta chains below was sequenced from the same sample in a study of T-cell memory formation after mild COVID-19. TCRdb analysed the 5' RACE reads with MiXCR anew, one entry per CDR3 protein. Among about 160,000 distinct CDR3 sequences listed, roughly a third were seen once. Sequenced: PBMCs or a T cell subset sorted from them (not recorded which). These receptors all stem from an adult woman who had mild COVID-19 (a few samples of this study predate the infection). Cell type and time point are not known.

The chain carries TRBV15 and TRBJ2-1; maybe TRBD1 (6 bases). In germline, CDR1 is LNHNV, CDR2 YYDKDF (reference sequence). V lost 4 bases, J lost 10 bases, and 11 bases lay in between. The CDR3 contains 12 residues. The CDR3 protein is CATSKDRWEQFF. CDR3 nucleotide sequence: TGTGCCACCAGCAAGGACAGATGGGAGCAGTTCTTC.

CDR3 amino acids: CASSLHSEQFF. As DNA, the CDR3 is TGTGCCAGCAGTTTACACAGTGAGCAGTTCTTC. The chain uses TRBV28 and TRBJ2-1; D call uncertain. Germline assignment: CDR1 MDHEN and CDR2 SYDVKM. Between the trimmed V and J ends, which lost 2 bases and 9 bases, there was a span of 5 bases. The CDR3 spans 11 residues. Full variable domain (rest looked up from reference TRBV28 and TRBJ2-1): DVKVTQSSRYLVKRTGEKVFLECVQDMDHENMFWYRQDPGLGLRLIYFSYDVKMKEKGDIPEGYSVSREKKERFSLILESASTNQTSMYLCASSLHSEQFFGPGTRLTVL.

A few counts support this clonotype. This chain connects TRBV23-1 to TRBJ2-7; perhaps TRBD1 as D (6 bases). TRBV23-1 is reported as an ORF; its role is uncertain. The CDR3 runs 14 residues. Trimming shortened V by 0 bases and J by 2 bases, and 8 bases separated the two germline ends. The CDR3: CASSQSDRPYEQYF. For the CDR3, the DNA is TGCGCCAGCAGTCAATCGGACAGACCCTACGAGCAGTACTTC.

The table lists this clonotype with many counts. This rearrangement joins TRBV14 to TRBJ1-1, with 10 bases that match TRBD1. There are 16 residues in the CDR3. CDR1 is SGHDN and CDR2 is FVKESK in the germline V gene. Germline trimming cut 1 base from V and 4 bases from J; bases unmatched to any gene: 6. CDR3 DNA sequence: TGTGCCAGCAGCCAAGGACAGGGGGCTTGGAGCACTGAAGCTTTCTTT. As protein: CASSQGQGAWSTEAFF.

The rearrangement joins TRBV3-1 to TRBJ1-1; a weak D match, TRBD1 (5 bases). Germline CDR1 reads LGHDT; CDR2 reads YNNKEL (reference sequence). This CDR3 has 13 amino acids. V was shortened by 2 bases and J by 4 bases, with 8 bases between the two germline ends. DNA for the CDR3: TGTGCCAGCAGCCAAAGTCAGGGCACTGAAGCTTTCTTT. Translating gives CASSQSQGTEAFF.

The rearrangement uses TRBV12-3 or TRBV12-4 and TRBJ2-6; D is unclear. V lost 7 bases to trimming and J lost 0 bases, with 19 bases between them. The length of the CDR3 is 18 residues. The CDR3 coding sequence is TGTGCCAGCACCCCGGTTCTTGGCCTTCACTCTGGGGCCAACGTCCTGACTTTC. Protein: CASTPVLGLHSGANVLTF.

This clonotype was found a few times. This chain uses TRBV9 with TRBJ2-3; 7 bases align to TRBD2. Losses at the gene ends were 4 bases for V and 4 bases for J; bases not matched to a gene: 12. Germline V lookup: CDR1 SGDLS, CDR2 YYNGEE. The CDR3 covers 16 residues. The CDR3 bases are TGTGCCAGCAGCACGCGGAGGAGCGGGATCCCAGATACGCAGTATTTT. It specifies CASSTRRSGIPDTQYF.

The chain has TRBV9 and TRBJ2-5, with TRBD1 identical over 7 bases. This CDR3 has 14 residues. Germline CDR1 reads SGDLS; CDR2 reads YYNGEE. J gave up 4 bases and V 4 bases, and 7 bases lay outside the gene matches. The CDR3 DNA sequence: TGTGCCAGCAGCCCACGGACAGGAACAGAGACCCAGTACTTC. Translating gives CASSPRTGTETQYF.

There are a few counts of this clonotype. The chain links TRBV6-5 to TRBJ2-7, with a possible D match to TRBD2 (6 bases). Trimming took off 2 bases at V and 2 bases at J, with 16 bases between the two ends. The germline V gene has CDR1 MNHEY and CDR2 SVGAGI. The CDR3 totals 16 residues. In nucleotides, the CDR3 is TGTGCCAGCAGTTACGGTCTTTGGAGGGGCCCCTACGAGCAGTACTTC. It codes for CASSYGLWRGPYEQYF.

This rearrangement joins TRBV24-1 to TRBJ1-5, with unresolved D. The V end was cut by 9 bases, the J end by 6 bases, with 26 bases between. Germline CDR1 and CDR2: KGHDR and SFDVKD. This CDR3 has 17 residues. The CDR3 loop is CATASSGLSSVGQPQHF. CDR3 sequence (DNA): TGTGCCACCGCGAGTTCGGGGTTATCGTCTGTGGGTCAGCCCCAGCATTTT.

This clonotype has only a few counts. V and J are TRBV7-2 and TRBJ2-1; TRBD2 is a possible D gene (6 bases). The CDR3 is 14 amino acids. Trimming took off 8 bases at V and 2 bases at J, with 13 bases between the two ends. The germline CDR1 and CDR2 sequences are SGHTA and FQGNSA. The CDR3 DNA follows: TGTGCCAGCTCCCGGAGGGGAACCTACAATGAGCAGTTCTTC. Translated, it gives CASSRRGTYNEQFF.

V usage is TRBV20-1 and J usage is TRBJ2-5; D ambiguous. With 3 bases removed from V and 5 bases from J, the gap between germline ends came to 16 bases. This CDR3 is built from 14 residues. Germline V gives CDR1 DFQATT, CDR2 SNEGSKA (reference sequence). The DNA for the CDR3 is TGCAGTGCTAGCTTCCAGTCGAGTTTGGAGACCCAGTACTTC. This sequence encodes CSASFQSSLETQYF.

This chain connects TRBV20-1 to TRBJ2-1; 7 nucleotides align to TRBD2. J gave up 1 base and V 3 bases, and 12 bases lay outside the gene matches. The CDR3 contains 17 residues. The germline gives CDR1 DFQATT, CDR2 SNEGSKA (reference sequence). CDR3 sequence: CSARAGTTTGSYNEQFF. CDR3 DNA sequence: TGCAGTGCTAGGGCCGGGACTACTACCGGGTCCTACAATGAGCAGTTCTTC.

This clonotype has a handful of counts. The gene calls are TRBV10-3 and TRBJ1-2; maybe TRBD1 (6 bases). CDR3 length: 12 amino acids. The ends were cut back, 10 bases at V and 7 bases at J, with 16 bases in the middle. Germline CDR1 and CDR2: ENHRY and SYGVKD. CDR3 sequence reads: CATRGAEVGYTF. CDR3 sequence (DNA): TGTGCCACCCGGGGGGCGGAGGTTGGCTACACCTTC.

The rearrangement joins TRBV5-1 to TRBJ2-2; tentative D call: TRBD2 (6 bases). This CDR3 region has 15 residues. V was clipped by 2 bases and J by 5 bases, with 13 bases between them. Germline V gene data show CDR1 as SGHRS and CDR2 as YFSETQ. Written as DNA, the CDR3 is TGCGCCAGCAGCTTTAGTTTCGCGGGGACCGGGGAGCTGTTTTTT. Amino acids: CASSFSFAGTGELFF.

The CDR3 region has the DNA TGTGCCAGCAGGGGGCTGTGGGCAGATACGCAGTATTTT. It encodes CASRGLWADTQYF. The rearrangement joins TRBV3-1 to TRBJ2-3; D is possibly TRBD1 (5 bases). Trimming cost V 6 bases and J 4 bases, with 11 bases left between them. Germline CDR1 is LGHDT and CDR2 is YNNKEL (reference sequence). This CDR3 is built from 13 residues.

The V call is TRBV19, the J call TRBJ2-1; 9 bases line up with TRBD2. CDR3 length equals 16 residues. Losses at the gene ends were 3 bases for V and 8 bases for J; bases not matched to a gene: 11. Germline CDR1 is LNHDA and CDR2 is SQIVND (reference sequence). CDR3 protein: CASSIYRGTSNHEQFF. DNA of the CDR3: TGTGCCAGTAGTATCTACCGAGGGACTAGCAATCATGAGCAGTTCTTC.

J is TRBJ1-1 and V is TRBV30, with D possibly being TRBD1 (6 bases). The CDR3 length is 17 residues. The germline gives CDR1 GTSNPN, CDR2 SVGIG (reference sequence). Trimming removed 0 bases from V and 0 bases from J, with 17 bases in between. The DNA of the CDR3 is TGTGCCTGGAGTGTACTGGGGGCCAGGAACATGAACACTGAAGCTTTCTTT. Amino acids: CAWSVLGARNMNTEAFF.

This clonotype was observed a handful of times. The V and J genes are TRBV7-9 and TRBJ1-1; possibly TRBD1 for D (5 bases). CDR1 and CDR2 (germline): SEHNR, FQNEAQ (reference sequence). Between the trimmed V and J ends, which lost 5 bases and 2 bases, there was a span of 21 bases. CDR3 length equals 17 residues. The CDR3 loop reads CASSGNDRDSLNTEAFF. The CDR3 bases are TGTGCCAGCAGCGGAAACGACCGGGACTCCCTCAACACTGAAGCTTTCTTT.

The chain carries TRBV7-8 and TRBJ2-5; 7 bases agree with TRBD1. Germline V gene sequence: CDR1 SGHVS, CDR2 FQNEAQ. This CDR3 has 17 amino acids. The V segment lost 5 bases and the J segment 1 base; nucleotides outside the gene matches: 13. CDR3 sequence reads: CASSPGRIYRGQETQYF. The CDR3 DNA follows: TGTGCCAGCAGCCCGGGTAGGATATACAGGGGCCAAGAGACCCAGTACTTC.

V gene TRBV4-1 combines with J gene TRBJ2-7, with TRBD2 matching 7 bases. V gave up 0 bases and J gave up 0 bases; unmatched junction bases: 11. Germline V gene sequence: CDR1 MGHRA, CDR2 YSYEKL. This CDR3 has 18 amino acids. The CDR3 nucleotides read TGCGCCAGCAGCCAAGATCCAGAACTGTCGGGAGGCTCCTACGAGCAGTACTTC. Its protein is CASSQDPELSGGSYEQYF.

This chain uses TRBV4-2 with TRBJ1-2; D uncertain. Germline CDR1 and CDR2: LGHNA and YNFKEQ. CDR3 size: 13 residues. V was pared by 2 bases and J by 12 bases, with 16 bases between. The CDR3 coding sequence is TGTGCCAGCAGCCAAAAGGGTCAAGCCTGGAACACCTTC. Residues: CASSQKGQAWNTF.

This clonotype was recorded once. The chain is built from TRBV4-1 and TRBJ1-2; possible D gene TRBD1, 5 bases. The germline CDR1 and CDR2 sequences are MGHRA and YSYEKL. The V end was cut by 5 bases, the J end by 3 bases, with 16 bases between. This CDR3 is 15 amino acids long. DNA for the CDR3: TGCGCCAGCAGCTCCCGGGACCGAGACCACTATGGCTACACCTTC. As protein: CASSSRDRDHYGYTF.

The CDR3 here is CASRSGVDNEQFF. Here the CDR3 DNA reads TGTGCCAGCAGATCAGGGGTGGACAATGAGCAGTTCTTC. The V and J genes are TRBV6-5 and TRBJ2-1; D perhaps matches TRBD1 (6 bases). The CDR3 runs 13 residues. Per germline, CDR1 MNHEY and CDR2 SVGAGI. V lost 6 bases and J lost 5, with 11 bases in between.